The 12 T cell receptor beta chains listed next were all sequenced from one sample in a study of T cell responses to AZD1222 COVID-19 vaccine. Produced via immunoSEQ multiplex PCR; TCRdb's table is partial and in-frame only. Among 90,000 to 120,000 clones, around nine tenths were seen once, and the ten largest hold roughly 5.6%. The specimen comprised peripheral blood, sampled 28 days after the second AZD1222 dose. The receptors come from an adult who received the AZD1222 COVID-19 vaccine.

The CDR3 region has the DNA TGTGCCAGCAGGCGGCTCGTTGCAACTAATGAAAAACTGTTTTTT. The encoded protein is CASRRLVATNEKLFF. The chain uses TRBV5-5 and TRBJ1-4; D call uncertain. This CDR3 has 15 residues. Germline V lookup: CDR1 SGHKS, CDR2 YYEKEE (reference sequence). V dropped 5 bases and J dropped 0 bases, with 11 bases sitting between them.

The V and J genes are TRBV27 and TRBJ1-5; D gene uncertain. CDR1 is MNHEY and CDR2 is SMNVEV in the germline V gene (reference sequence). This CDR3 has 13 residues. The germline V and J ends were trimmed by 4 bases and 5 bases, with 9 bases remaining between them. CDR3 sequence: CASSSEEDQPQHF. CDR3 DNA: TGTGCCAGCAGTTCAGAGGAGGATCAGCCCCAGCATTTT.

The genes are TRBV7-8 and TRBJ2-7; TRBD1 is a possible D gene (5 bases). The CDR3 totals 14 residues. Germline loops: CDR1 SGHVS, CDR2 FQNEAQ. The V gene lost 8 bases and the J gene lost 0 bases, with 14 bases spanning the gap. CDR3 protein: CASFPNQGSYEQYF. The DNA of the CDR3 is TGTGCCAGCTTCCCCAACCAGGGCTCCTACGAGCAGTACTTC.

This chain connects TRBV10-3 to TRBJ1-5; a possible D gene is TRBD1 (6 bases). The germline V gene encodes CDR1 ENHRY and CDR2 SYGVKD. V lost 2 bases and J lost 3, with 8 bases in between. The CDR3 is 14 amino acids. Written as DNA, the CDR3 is TGTGCCATCAGTGAGCCGGGGGCCAATCAGCCCCAGCATTTT. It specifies CAISEPGANQPQHF.

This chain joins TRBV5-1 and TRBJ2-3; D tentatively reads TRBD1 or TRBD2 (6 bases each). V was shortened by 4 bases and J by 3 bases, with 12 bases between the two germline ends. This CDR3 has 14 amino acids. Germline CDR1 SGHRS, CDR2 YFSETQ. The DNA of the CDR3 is TGCGCCAGCAGCCAGAAGGGGGGTACAGATACGCAGTATTTT. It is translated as CASSQKGGTDTQYF. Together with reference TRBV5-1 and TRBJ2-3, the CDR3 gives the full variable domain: KAGVTQTPRYLIKTRGQQVTLSCSPISGHRSVSWYQQTPGQGLQFLFEYFSETQRNKGNFPGRFSGRQFSNSRSEMNVSTLELGDSALYLCASSQKGGTDTQYFGPGTRLTVL.

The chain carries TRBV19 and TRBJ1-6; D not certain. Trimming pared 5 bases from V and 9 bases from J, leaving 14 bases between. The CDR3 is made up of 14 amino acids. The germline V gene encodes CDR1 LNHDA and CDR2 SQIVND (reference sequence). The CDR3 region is CASSPSHSSSPLHF. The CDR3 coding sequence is TGTGCCAGTAGTCCCTCGCATAGCAGTTCACCCCTCCACTTT.

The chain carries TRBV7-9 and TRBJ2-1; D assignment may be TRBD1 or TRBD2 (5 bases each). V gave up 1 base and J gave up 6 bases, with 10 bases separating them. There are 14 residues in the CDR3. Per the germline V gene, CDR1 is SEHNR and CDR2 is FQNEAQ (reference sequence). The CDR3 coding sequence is TGTGCCAGCAGCTTAGGGGGACCAGGCAATGAGCAGTTCTTC. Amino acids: CASSLGGPGNEQFF.

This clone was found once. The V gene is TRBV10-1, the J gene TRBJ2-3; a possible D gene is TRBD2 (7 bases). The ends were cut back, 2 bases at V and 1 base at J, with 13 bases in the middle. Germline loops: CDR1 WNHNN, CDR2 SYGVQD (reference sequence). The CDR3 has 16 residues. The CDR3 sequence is CASSEGGGGRTDTQYF. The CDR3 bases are TGCGCCAGCAGTGAGGGCGGCGGGGGCCGCACAGATACGCAGTATTTT.

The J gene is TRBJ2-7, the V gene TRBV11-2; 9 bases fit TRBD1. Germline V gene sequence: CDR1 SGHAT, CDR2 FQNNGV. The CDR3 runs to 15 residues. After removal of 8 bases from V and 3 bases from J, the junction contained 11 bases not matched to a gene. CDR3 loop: CASRKPGQGYYEQYF. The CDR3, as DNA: TGTGCCAGCCGAAAGCCGGGACAGGGTTACTACGAGCAGTACTTC.

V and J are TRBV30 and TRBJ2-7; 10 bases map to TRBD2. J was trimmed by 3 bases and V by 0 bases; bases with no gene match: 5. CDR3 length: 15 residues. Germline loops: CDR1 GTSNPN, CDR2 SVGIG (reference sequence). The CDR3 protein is CAWSVGLAGDYEQYF. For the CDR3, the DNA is TGTGCCTGGAGTGTTGGCCTAGCGGGAGACTACGAGCAGTACTTC.

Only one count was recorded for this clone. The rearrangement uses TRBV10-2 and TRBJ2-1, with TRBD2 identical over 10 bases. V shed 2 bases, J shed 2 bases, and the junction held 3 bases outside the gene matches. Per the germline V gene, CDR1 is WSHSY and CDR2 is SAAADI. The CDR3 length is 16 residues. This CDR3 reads CASSEELAGPYNEQFF. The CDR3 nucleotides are TGCGCCAGCAGTGAGGAACTAGCGGGACCCTACAATGAGCAGTTCTTC.

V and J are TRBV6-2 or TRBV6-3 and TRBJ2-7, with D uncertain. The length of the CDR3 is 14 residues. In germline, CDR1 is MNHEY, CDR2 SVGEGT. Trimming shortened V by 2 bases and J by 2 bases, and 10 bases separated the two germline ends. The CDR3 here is CASSYEDGAYEQYF. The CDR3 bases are TGTGCCAGCAGTTACGAGGACGGAGCCTACGAGCAGTACTTC.